This TCR beta chain was captured in a study of radiation and T cells in renal cell carcinoma. Overall study results and limits: Irradiated tumors had higher TCR clonality than control tumors.

Clones were sequenced by immunoSEQ multiplex PCR, and TCRdb holds only the in-frame ones, with some missing. The sample comprises 18,000 or so clones, over 50% of which are singletons, and roughly a third rests with the top ten. A remark on this clone: Its cognate antigen is unknown.

Treatment denoted: treatment-naive control, cytoreductive nephrectomy. The sample was tumor tissue, taken from a patient whose treatment was nephrectomy without radiotherapy. The sequence came from a man in his fifties with renal cell carcinoma.

The CDR3 reads CASIRTGARNQPQHF. CDR3 in DNA: TGTGCCAGTATAAGGACAGGGGCCAGGAATCAGCCCCAGCATTTT. The chain carries TRBV19 and TRBJ1-5; 9 bases align to TRBD1. CDR3 size: 15 residues. V shed 7 bases and J 4 bases; nucleotides not matched to a gene: 8. Per germline, CDR1 LNHDA and CDR2 SQIVND (reference sequence).